This T cell receptor beta chain derives from a study of blood T cell repertoires in COVID-19. V was clipped by 0 bases and J by 5 bases, with 10 bases between them. Germline values: CDR1 MGHRA, CDR2 YSYEKL. The CDR3 covers 14 residues. Only in-frame clones appear in the TCRdb table, and some are missing; sequencing was by immunoSEQ multiplex PCR. The table has 410,000 or so clones, 86% seen once. The rearrangement joins TRBV4-1 to TRBJ2-5, with D unresolved. Sequencing was done on a sample of peripheral blood. The TCR originated in a woman younger than 45 with active or convalescent COVID-19. CDR3 in DNA: TGCGCCAGCAGCCAAGAGTCGGGTTCTGAGACCCAGTACTTC. It specifies CASSQESGSETQYF.